This T cell receptor (beta chain) derives from a study of T cell responses to AZD1222 COVID-19 vaccine. Across the whole study: Pooling covered second doses at about 4 or about 12 weeks. Study outcomes and limitations: A mostly white British donor set with more females was recruited, and clonal diversity was possibly underestimated. CD4 TCRs covered the whole spike, strongest at regions 160-218 and 743-854. Targets within unmutated variant regions were reportedly found for nearly half of spike-specific TCRs.

This CDR3 spans 13 amino acids. Trimming removed 10 bases from V and 1 base from J, with 13 bases in between. Per germline, CDR1 MNHNY and CDR2 SVGAGI (reference sequence). As for this clone: Its target is unknown.

Libraries were prepared by immunoSEQ multiplex PCR; TCRdb keeps only in-frame clonotypes and omits some of them. This sample carries 110,000 to 150,000 clones, approximately 85% of them seen once, and the ten largest clones take under 9.5%. This TCR came from an adult in good health. The sequences come from peripheral blood, collected on day 0 of AZD1222 vaccination. The chain employs TRBV6-6 and TRBJ1-2; TRBD1 might be the D (5 bases). DNA of the CDR3: TGTGCCACCACGCGGGGGAATAACTATGGCTACACCTTC. Its translation: CATTRGNNYGYTF.